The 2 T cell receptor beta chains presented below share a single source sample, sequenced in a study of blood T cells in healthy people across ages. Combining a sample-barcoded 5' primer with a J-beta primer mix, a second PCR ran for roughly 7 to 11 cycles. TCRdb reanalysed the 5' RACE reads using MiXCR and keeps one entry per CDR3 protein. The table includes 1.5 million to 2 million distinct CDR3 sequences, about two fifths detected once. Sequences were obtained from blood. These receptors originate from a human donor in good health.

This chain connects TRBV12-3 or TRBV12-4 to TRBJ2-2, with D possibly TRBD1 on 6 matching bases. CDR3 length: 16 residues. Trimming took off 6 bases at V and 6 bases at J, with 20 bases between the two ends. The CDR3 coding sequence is TGTGCCAGCAGCTCAAAGACAGGAGAAGGTCCCGGGGAGCTGTTTTTT. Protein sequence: CASSSKTGEGPGELFF.

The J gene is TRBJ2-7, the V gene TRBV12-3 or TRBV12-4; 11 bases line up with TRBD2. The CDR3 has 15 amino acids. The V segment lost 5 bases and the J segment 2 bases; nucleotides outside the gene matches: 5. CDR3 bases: TGTGCCAGCAGTACCGGACTAGCGGGCCCCTACGAGCAGTACTTC. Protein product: CASSTGLAGPYEQYF.